A selection of T cell receptor beta chains follows, all from one sample in a study of Ad26.COV2.S vaccination and SARS-CoV-2 variants. This table comes from immunoSEQ multiplex PCR, and its TCRdb copy is limited to in-frame clones, with some not included. Here the sample spans around 240,000 clones, roughly 88% being singletons. Sample: peripheral blood, taken in a trial of Ad26.COV2.S vaccine versus placebo. These receptor sequences come from a person between 18 and 59 years old who received the Ad26.COV2.S COVID-19 vaccine or a placebo. The CDR3 runs from the conserved cysteine through the conserved F or W. A D gene is named only where the DNA matches it firmly. The listing skips clone size in some rows; elsewhere it reads once, few, many or a size class.

clone_size: -
v_call: TRBV9
d_call: -
j_call: TRBJ2-2
cdr3_nt: TGTGCCAGCAGCGCGAGGAGACTACCAAACACCGGGGAGCTGTTTTTT
cdr3_aa: CASSARRLPNTGELFF

clone_size: -
v_call: TRBV5-1
d_call: -
j_call: TRBJ1-4
cdr3_nt: TGCGCCAGCACCTCGGGATCACCCGGGGAAAAACTGTTTTTT
cdr3_aa: CASTSGSPGEKLFF

clone_size: few
v_call: TRBV19
d_call: TRBD1
j_call: TRBJ1-1
cdr3_nt: TGTGCCAGTAGTATACTCGGACAGGGTATAGAAGCTTTCTTT
cdr3_aa: CASSILGQGIEAFF

clone_size: -
v_call: TRBV7-2
d_call: TRBD2
j_call: TRBJ2-7
cdr3_nt: TGTGCCAGCAGCTTAACCTGGGGACTAGCGGGGGCCTACGAGCAGTACTTC
cdr3_aa: CASSLTWGLAGAYEQYF

clone_size: once
v_call: TRBV19
d_call: -
j_call: TRBJ1-3
cdr3_nt: TGTGCCAGTAGTATAGAAGGACTCTCTGGAAACACCATATATTTT
cdr3_aa: CASSIEGLSGNTIYF

clone_size: -
v_call: TRBV10-3
d_call: -
j_call: TRBJ1-5
cdr3_nt: TGTGCCATCAGCCCCGATGGGAATCAGCCCCAGCATTTT
cdr3_aa: CAISPDGNQPQHF

clone_size: -
v_call: TRBV5-3
d_call: -
j_call: TRBJ1-1
cdr3_nt: TGTGCCAGAAGCTTGTCCTTGCCGGGGGTTATGAACACTGAAGCTTTCTTT
cdr3_aa: CARSLSLPGVMNTEAFF

clone_size: -
v_call: TRBV6-2/TRBV6-3
d_call: TRBD1
j_call: TRBJ2-7
cdr3_nt: TGTGCCAGCAGTTACTCCGCAGGGGGCTACGAGCAGTACTTC
cdr3_aa: CASSYSAGGYEQYF

clone_size: -
v_call: TRBV3-1/TRBV3-2
d_call: -
j_call: TRBJ1-4
cdr3_nt: TGTGCCAGCAGCCAAGGTATCCAGGGTCATGAAAAACTGTTTTTT
cdr3_aa: CASSQGIQGHEKLFF

clone_size: -
v_call: TRBV28
d_call: -
j_call: TRBJ1-5
cdr3_nt: TGTGCCAGCAAGGAGTATAGCAATCAGCCCCAGCATTTT
cdr3_aa: CASKEYSNQPQHF

clone_size: few
v_call: TRBV28
d_call: TRBD2
j_call: TRBJ2-2
cdr3_nt: TGTGCCAGCCGCCGGACTAGCGGGAGGGCGTCGAACACCGGGGAGCTGTTTTTT
cdr3_aa: CASRRTSGRASNTGELFF

clone_size: -
v_call: TRBV7-9
d_call: -
j_call: TRBJ2-1
cdr3_nt: TGTGCCAGCAGCTCCTCCCTCCGGACTGTCTACAATGAGCAGTTCTTC
cdr3_aa: CASSSSLRTVYNEQFF

clone_size: few
v_call: TRBV7-3
d_call: -
j_call: TRBJ2-2
cdr3_nt: TGTGCCAGCAGCTCTAGGACCGGGGAGCTGTTTTTT
cdr3_aa: CASSSRTGELFF

clone_size: -
v_call: TRBV11-3
d_call: TRBD2
j_call: TRBJ2-2
cdr3_nt: TGTGCCAGCAGCCCTGGACTAGCGGGGGTCCCCGGGGAGCTGTTTTTT
cdr3_aa: CASSPGLAGVPGELFF

clone_size: -
v_call: TRBV5-1
d_call: -
j_call: TRBJ1-2
cdr3_nt: TGCGCCAGCAGCACCGAGGGAGGGGCAAATTCTTATGGCTACACCTTC
cdr3_aa: CASSTEGGANSYGYTF

clone_size: -
v_call: TRBV5-4
d_call: -
j_call: TRBJ2-7
cdr3_nt: TGTGCCAGCAGCTTGGGGGTTCCCTCGGCGTTCGACGAGCAGTACTTC
cdr3_aa: CASSLGVPSAFDEQYF

clone_size: -
v_call: TRBV19
d_call: -
j_call: TRBJ2-7
cdr3_nt: TGTGCCAGCCGTTCCTCGGACAGAGTTTACGAGCAGTACTTC
cdr3_aa: CASRSSDRVYEQYF

clone_size: -
v_call: TRBV10-3
d_call: TRBD1
j_call: TRBJ2-3
cdr3_nt: TGTGCCATCAGATTGACAGGGAACCCAGATACGCAGTATTTT
cdr3_aa: CAIRLTGNPDTQYF

clone_size: -
v_call: TRBV5-1
d_call: -
j_call: TRBJ1-4
cdr3_nt: TGCGCCAGCAGCTTGGGGGTAGGGGAAAAACTGTTTTTT
cdr3_aa: CASSLGVGEKLFF

clone_size: -
v_call: TRBV11-2
d_call: TRBD2
j_call: TRBJ2-3
cdr3_nt: TGTGCCAGCAGCCCCCGGACGGGACTAGCGGGGGCGGGCACAGATACGCAGTATTTT
cdr3_aa: CASSPRTGLAGAGTDTQYF

clone_size: -
v_call: TRBV7-2
d_call: -
j_call: TRBJ2-7
cdr3_nt: TGTGCCAGCAGCTTTTACACCTCCTACGAGCAGTACTTC
cdr3_aa: CASSFYTSYEQYF

clone_size: -
v_call: TRBV19
d_call: TRBD1
j_call: TRBJ1-2
cdr3_nt: TGTGCCAGTAGTATCGGACAGGAGGACTATGGCTACACCTTC
cdr3_aa: CASSIGQEDYGYTF

clone_size: -
v_call: TRBV6-5
d_call: -
j_call: TRBJ2-1
cdr3_nt: TGTGCCAGCAGTCTCCCTGTGGGTGAGCAGTTCTTC
cdr3_aa: CASSLPVGEQFF

clone_size: -
v_call: TRBV6-5
d_call: -
j_call: TRBJ1-2
cdr3_nt: TGTGCCAGCAGGGGGGGGGCCGAGAACTATGGCTACACCTTC
cdr3_aa: CASRGGAENYGYTF

clone_size: -
v_call: TRBV19
d_call: TRBD1
j_call: TRBJ1-5
cdr3_nt: TGTGCCAGTAGGCCGGGACAGGGATATCAGCCCCAGCATTTT
cdr3_aa: CASRPGQGYQPQHF

clone_size: once
v_call: TRBV6-1
d_call: -
j_call: TRBJ1-6
cdr3_nt: TGTGCCAGCAGTGGGACAGTCAGCTCCTATAATTCACCCCTCCACTTT
cdr3_aa: CASSGTVSSYNSPLHF

clone_size: -
v_call: TRBV11-1
d_call: -
j_call: TRBJ2-7
cdr3_nt: TGTGCCAGCAGCCGGGCCGGGACAACACACCTCTACGAGCAGTACTTC
cdr3_aa: CASSRAGTTHLYEQYF

clone_size: -
v_call: TRBV4-1
d_call: -
j_call: TRBJ2-3
cdr3_nt: TGCGCCAGCAGCCAAGAAGTCCGTAGTAGAAGCACAGATACGCAGTATTTT
cdr3_aa: CASSQEVRSRSTDTQYF

clone_size: -
v_call: TRBV28
d_call: TRBD1
j_call: TRBJ2-4
cdr3_nt: TGTGCCAGCAGTTTATCCCGCCGGGACAGCCACACCAAAAACATTCAGTACTTC
cdr3_aa: CASSLSRRDSHTKNIQYF

clone_size: -
v_call: TRBV7-6
d_call: -
j_call: TRBJ2-5
cdr3_nt: TGTGCCAGCAGCCCCAGGACAGACCAAGAGACCCAGTACTTC
cdr3_aa: CASSPRTDQETQYF

clone_size: once
v_call: TRBV2
d_call: TRBD1
j_call: TRBJ1-1
cdr3_nt: TGTGCCAGCAGGGGACAGACGGGCAACACTGAAGCTTTCTTT
cdr3_aa: CASRGQTGNTEAFF

clone_size: -
v_call: TRBV6-4
d_call: -
j_call: TRBJ1-5
cdr3_nt: TGTGCCAGCAGTGAACAGGGAGGGAAGAATCAGCCCCAGCATTTT
cdr3_aa: CASSEQGGKNQPQHF

clone_size: -
v_call: TRBV30
d_call: -
j_call: TRBJ1-1
cdr3_nt: TGTGCCTGGACCCCCGGGGGGCAAACTGAAGCTTTCTTT
cdr3_aa: CAWTPGGQTEAFF

clone_size: -
v_call: TRBV12-3/TRBV12-4
d_call: -
j_call: TRBJ1-2
cdr3_nt: TGTGCCAGCAGTCTTAGGGTTAACTATGGCTACACCTTC
cdr3_aa: CASSLRVNYGYTF

clone_size: -
v_call: TRBV5-1
d_call: -
j_call: TRBJ2-7
cdr3_nt: TGCGCCAGCAGCTTGGTTCAGGCTTCATACGAGCAGTACTTC
cdr3_aa: CASSLVQASYEQYF

clone_size: -
v_call: TRBV12-3/TRBV12-4
d_call: TRBD1
j_call: TRBJ1-3
cdr3_nt: TGTGCCAGCAGAGGGACAGAAGGAAACACCATATATTTT
cdr3_aa: CASRGTEGNTIYF

clone_size: -
v_call: TRBV4-2
d_call: -
j_call: TRBJ2-1
cdr3_nt: TGTGCCAGCAGCCAAGATCGATTAGGGTTCTTC
cdr3_aa: CASSQDRLGFF

clone_size: -
v_call: TRBV28
d_call: TRBD1
j_call: TRBJ1-2
cdr3_nt: TGTGCCAGCAGTCCCAGGCCAGGGGGATATGGCTACACCTTC
cdr3_aa: CASSPRPGGYGYTF